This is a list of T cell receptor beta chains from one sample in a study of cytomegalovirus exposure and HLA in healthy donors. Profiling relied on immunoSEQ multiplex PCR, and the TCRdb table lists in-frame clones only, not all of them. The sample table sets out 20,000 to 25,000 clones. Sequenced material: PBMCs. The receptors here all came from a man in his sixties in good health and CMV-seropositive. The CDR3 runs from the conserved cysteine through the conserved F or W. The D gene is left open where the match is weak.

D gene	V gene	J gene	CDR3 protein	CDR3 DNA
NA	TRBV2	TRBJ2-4	CASSSGGYIQYF	TGTGCCAGCAGTTCAGGGGGGTACATTCAGTACTTC
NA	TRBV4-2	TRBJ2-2	CASSQPTSYTGELFF	TGTGCCAGCAGCCAACCTACTAGCTACACCGGGGAGCTGTTTTTT
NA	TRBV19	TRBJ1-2	CASKNKRNYGYTF	TGTGCCAGTAAGAACAAACGTAACTATGGCTACACCTTC
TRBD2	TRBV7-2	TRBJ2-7	CASSLIPAGGEEQYF	TGTGCCAGCAGCTTAATCCCAGCGGGAGGGGAAGAGCAGTACTTC
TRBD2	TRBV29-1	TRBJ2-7	CSVGEAGGAYEQYF	TGCAGCGTGGGAGAAGCGGGAGGGGCCTACGAGCAGTACTTC
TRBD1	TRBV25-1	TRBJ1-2	CASSDVGQGARGYTF	TGTGCCAGCAGTGATGTAGGGCAGGGGGCGCGGGGCTACACCTTC
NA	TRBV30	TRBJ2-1	CASGSGDEQFF	TGTGCCTCGGGGTCGGGGGATGAGCAGTTCTTC
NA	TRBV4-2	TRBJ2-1	CASSQGRGNEQFF	TGTGCCAGCAGCCAAGGGAGAGGGAATGAGCAGTTCTTC
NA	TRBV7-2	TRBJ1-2	CASSLRQGRDGYTF	TGTGCCAGCAGCTTAAGGCAGGGAAGGGATGGCTACACCTTC
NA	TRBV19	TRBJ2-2	CASTPRAGSNTGELFF	TGTGCCAGTACCCCCAGGGCGGGATCGAACACCGGGGAGCTGTTTTTT